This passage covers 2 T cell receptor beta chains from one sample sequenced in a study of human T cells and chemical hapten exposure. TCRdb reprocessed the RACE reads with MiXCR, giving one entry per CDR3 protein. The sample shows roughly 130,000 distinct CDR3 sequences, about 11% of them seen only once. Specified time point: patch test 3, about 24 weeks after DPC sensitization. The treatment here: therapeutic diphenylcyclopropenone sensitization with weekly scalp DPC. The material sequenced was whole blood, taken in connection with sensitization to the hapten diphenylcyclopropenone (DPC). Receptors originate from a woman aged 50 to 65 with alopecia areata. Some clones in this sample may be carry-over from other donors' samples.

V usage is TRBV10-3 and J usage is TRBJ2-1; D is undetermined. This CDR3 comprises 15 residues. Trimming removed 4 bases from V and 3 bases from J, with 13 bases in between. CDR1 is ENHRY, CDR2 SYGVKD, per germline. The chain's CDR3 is CAISASSDNYNEQFF. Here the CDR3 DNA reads TGTGCCATCAGTGCATCGAGTGACAACTACAATGAGCAGTTCTTC.

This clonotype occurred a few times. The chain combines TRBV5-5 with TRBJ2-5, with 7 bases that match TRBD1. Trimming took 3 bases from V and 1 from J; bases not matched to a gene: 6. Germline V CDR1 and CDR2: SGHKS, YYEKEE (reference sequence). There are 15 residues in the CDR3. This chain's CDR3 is CASSYPGGLQETQYF. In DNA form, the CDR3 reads TGTGCCAGCAGCTACCCAGGGGGTCTCCAAGAGACCCAGTACTTC.